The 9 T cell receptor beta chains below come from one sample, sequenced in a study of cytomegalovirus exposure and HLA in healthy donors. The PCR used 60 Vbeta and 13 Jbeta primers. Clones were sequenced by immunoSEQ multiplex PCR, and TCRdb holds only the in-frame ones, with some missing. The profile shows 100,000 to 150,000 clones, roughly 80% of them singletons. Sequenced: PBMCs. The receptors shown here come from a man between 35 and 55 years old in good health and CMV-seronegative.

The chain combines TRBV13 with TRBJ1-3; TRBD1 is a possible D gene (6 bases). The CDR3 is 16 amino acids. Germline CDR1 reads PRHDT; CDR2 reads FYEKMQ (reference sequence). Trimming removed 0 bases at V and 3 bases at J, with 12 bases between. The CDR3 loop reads CASSLGQGNIGNTIYF. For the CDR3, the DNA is TGTGCCAGCAGCTTAGGACAGGGTAACATTGGAAACACCATATATTTT.

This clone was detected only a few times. The chain's CDR3 is CASSYWTSGQETQYF. The CDR3 nucleotides read TGTGCCAGCAGCTATTGGACTAGCGGTCAAGAGACCCAGTACTTC. V gene TRBV5-6 combines with J gene TRBJ2-5; TRBD2 matches at 10 bases. Germline V CDR1 and CDR2: SGHDT, YYEEEE. Trimming took 3 bases from V and 2 from J; bases not matched to a gene: 4. The CDR3 is 15 amino acids. The full variable domain, with the rest looked up from reference TRBV5-6 and TRBJ2-5, is DAGVTQSPTHLIKTRGQQVTLRCSPKSGHDTVSWYQQALGQGPQFIFQYYEEEERQRGNFPDRFSGHQFPNYSSELNVNALLLGDSALYLCASSYWTSGQETQYFGPGTRLLVL.

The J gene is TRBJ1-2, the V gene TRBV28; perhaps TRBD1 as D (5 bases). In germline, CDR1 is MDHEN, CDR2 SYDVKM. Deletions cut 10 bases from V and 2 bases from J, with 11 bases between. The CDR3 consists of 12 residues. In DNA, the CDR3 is TGTGCCATACCGGACAAGAACTATGGCTACACCTTC. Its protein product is CAIPDKNYGYTF.

In DNA form, the CDR3 reads TGTGCCAGCAGTTTAATGGGGCAAAGCTCCTACGAGCAGTACTTC. Its translation: CASSLMGQSSYEQYF. This chain joins TRBV27 and TRBJ2-5; D may be TRBD1 (5 bases). The DNA end is a closer match to TRBJ2-7, so the J assignment may be wrong. The germline gives CDR1 MNHEY, CDR2 SMNVEV (reference sequence). This CDR3 is built from 15 residues.

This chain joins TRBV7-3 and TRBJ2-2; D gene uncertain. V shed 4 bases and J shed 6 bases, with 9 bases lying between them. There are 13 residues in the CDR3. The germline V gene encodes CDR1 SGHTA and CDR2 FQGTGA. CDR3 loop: CASSYEVAGELFF. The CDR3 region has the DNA TGTGCCAGCAGCTATGAGGTCGCCGGGGAGCTGTTTTTT. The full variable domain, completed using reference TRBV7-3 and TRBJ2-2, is GAGVSQTPSNKVTEKGKYVELRCDPISGHTALYWYRQSLGQGPEFLIYFQGTGAADDSGLPNDRFFAVRPEGSVSTLKIQRTERGDSAVYLCASSYEVAGELFFGEGSRLTVL.

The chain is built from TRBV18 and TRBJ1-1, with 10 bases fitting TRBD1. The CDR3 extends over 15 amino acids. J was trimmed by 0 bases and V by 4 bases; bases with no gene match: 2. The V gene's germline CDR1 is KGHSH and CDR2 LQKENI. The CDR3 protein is CASSLGQGVNTEAFF. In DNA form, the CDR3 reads TGTGCCAGCTCACTAGGACAGGGGGTGAACACTGAAGCTTTCTTT.

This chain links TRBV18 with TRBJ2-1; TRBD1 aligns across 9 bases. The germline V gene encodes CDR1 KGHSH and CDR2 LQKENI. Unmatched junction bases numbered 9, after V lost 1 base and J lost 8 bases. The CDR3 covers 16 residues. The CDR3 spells CASSPRGLGQGHEQFF. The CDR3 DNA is TGTGCCAGCTCACCACGGGGGTTGGGACAGGGCCATGAGCAGTTCTTC.

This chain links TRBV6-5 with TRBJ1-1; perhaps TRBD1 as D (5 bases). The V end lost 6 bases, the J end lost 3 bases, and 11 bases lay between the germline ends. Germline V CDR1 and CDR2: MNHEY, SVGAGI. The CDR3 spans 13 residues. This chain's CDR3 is CASSRVFHTEAFF. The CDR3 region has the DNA TGTGCCAGCAGCAGGGTTTTCCACACTGAAGCTTTCTTT.

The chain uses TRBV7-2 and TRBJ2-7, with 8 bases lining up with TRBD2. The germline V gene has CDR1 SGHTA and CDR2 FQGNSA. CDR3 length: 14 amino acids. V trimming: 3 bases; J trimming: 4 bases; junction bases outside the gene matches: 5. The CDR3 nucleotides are TGTGCCAGCAGCTTTACTAGCGGACCTTACGAGCAGTACTTC. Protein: CASSFTSGPYEQYF.